This is a list of T cell receptor beta chains from one sample in a study of blood T cell repertoires in COVID-19. Assay: immunoSEQ multiplex PCR; the TCRdb copy retains only in-frame clones and omits some. The sample yields about 200,000 clones, around 94% seen once. Specimen: peripheral blood. These receptors all come from a man aged 25 to 40 with COVID-19, enrolled during active disease. The CDR3 runs from the conserved cysteine through the conserved F or W. A D gene is named only where the DNA matches it firmly. Clone size is given for some rows only: seen once, a few or many times, or a class if the clone is expanded.

TRBV10-1	TRBJ2-5	-	-	TGCGCCAGCAGTGAGTCAGGCCTACGAGGGACCCAGTACTTC	CASSESGLRGTQYF
TRBV6-1	TRBJ2-3	-	-	TGTGCCAGCAGTGAACGAGGATCCACAGATACGCAGTATTTT	CASSERGSTDTQYF
TRBV29-1	TRBJ2-5	-	-	TGCAGCGTTGAAGCCAACCAAGAGACCCAGTACTTC	CSVEANQETQYF
TRBV9	TRBJ2-1	TRBD2	once	TGTGCCAGCAGCGTGGGACTAGCGGGGGCCCCCTACAATGAGCAGTTCTTC	CASSVGLAGAPYNEQFF
TRBV7-9	TRBJ1-1	TRBD1	-	TGTGCCAGCAGCCCCCAGACAGGGACAAACACTGAAGCTTTCTTT	CASSPQTGTNTEAFF
TRBV5-1	TRBJ1-1	TRBD1	-	TGCGCCAGCAGCTCGATTACAGGGGGCGCGGGAGCTTTCTTT	CASSSITGGAGAFF
TRBV19	TRBJ2-6	-	-	TGTGCCAGTAGTATTGCGCGGCGAGGGGCCAACGTCCTGACTTTC	CASSIARRGANVLTF
TRBV6-5	TRBJ2-7	-	-	TGTGCCAGCAGTTACTATTCCAGGGGAAACGACTACGAGCAGTACTTC	CASSYYSRGNDYEQYF
TRBV5-1	TRBJ2-2	TRBD1	-	TGCGCCAGCAGCTTGGCCCGGACAGGGAGTACCGGGGAGCTGTTTTTT	CASSLARTGSTGELFF
TRBV19	TRBJ1-1	TRBD1	-	TGTGCCAGTCTAGGGACAGGGCTGGGACAGAACACTGAAGCTTTCTTT	CASLGTGLGQNTEAFF
TRBV5-1	TRBJ1-1	-	-	TGCGCCAGCAGCTTGCAGGGATGGAACACTGAAGCTTTCTTT	CASSLQGWNTEAFF
TRBV4-1	TRBJ1-6	-	-	TGCGCCAGCAGCCAAGGGACAGACGGACATAATTCACCCCTCCACTTT	CASSQGTDGHNSPLHF
TRBV11-2	TRBJ2-2	-	-	TGTGCCAGCACCCCCGAGGGCACCGGGGAGCTGTTTTTT	CASTPEGTGELFF
TRBV4-1	TRBJ1-2	-	-	TGCGCCAGCAGCCAAGATCGAGGCAGAGCGGCGGGCTACACCTTC	CASSQDRGRAAGYTF
TRBV18	TRBJ2-6	-	-	TGTGCCAGCTCGCCCCCCGGACGGGGAAGCTCTGGGGCCAACGTCCTGACTTTC	CASSPPGRGSSGANVLTF
TRBV9	TRBJ1-4	-	-	TGTGCCAGCAGCGTGGGGACCCAGGGGTGGGGGACTAATGAAAAACTGTTTTTT	CASSVGTQGWGTNEKLFF
TRBV12-3/TRBV12-4	TRBJ1-1	-	-	TGTGCCAGCAGTCCTACAGGGATTTCTGAAGCTTTCTTT	CASSPTGISEAFF